Below, one T cell receptor (beta chain) is given with its context. Its specificity is unknown. Sequence at one end of the junction differs from germline and may be a read error. The entry originates in a study of blood T cells in healthy people across ages. Overall study results and limits: The study found more naive CD4+ cells and higher diversity in long-lived than aged donors.

The CDR3 contains 12 residues. Extracted total RNA amounted to at least 5.5 micrograms for each sample. Next came a second PCR, run for about 7 to 12 cycles, which used a sample-barcoded 5' primer along with a J-beta primer mix. TCRdb itself ran the 5' RACE reads through MiXCR, one entry per CDR3 protein. Of around 1.5 million distinct CDR3 sequences detected, roughly 32% appear once; the ten largest clones hold approximately 11%. This clonotype was sampled from a woman aged 30 to 39 in good health. The sequencing input was blood. The gene calls are TRBV12-3 or TRBV12-4 and TRBJ2-3; D is undetermined. CDR3 residues: CASSHSSDTEYF. Here the CDR3 DNA reads TGTGCCAGCAGTCATAGTTCAGATACGGAGTATTTT.